A single TCR beta chain is shown here with its context. The data were taken from a study of shared clonotypes between healthy human individuals. About the research overall: Two female and three male donors aged 18 to 49 were enrolled.

Healthy adults negative for HIV, lacking recent acute infections or vaccinations, served as donors. V lost 4 bases, J lost 5 bases, and 8 bases lay in between. Germline V gene lookup returns CDR1 SEHNR and CDR2 FQNEAQ (reference sequence). The CDR3 is 12 amino acids. Sequencing was performed with immunoSEQ multiplex PCR; in TCRdb, only in-frame clones are kept and a portion is missing. The sample contains 400,000 to 500,000 clones, around 80% of which appear only once. The chain combines TRBV7-9 with TRBJ2-5; D uncertain. The sequence was collected from a woman aged 40 to 49 in good health. Some clones in this sample may be carry-over from other donors' samples. The sequenced material came from PBMCs. CDR3 in DNA: TGTGCCAGCAGCTACCAGTCGGAGACCCAGTACTTC. Protein sequence: CASSYQSETQYF. Supplemented by reference TRBV7-9 and TRBJ2-5, the full variable domain reads DTGVSQNPRHKITKRGQNVTFRCDPISEHNRLYWYRQTLGQGPEFLTYFQNEAQLEKSRLLSDRFSAERPKGSFSTLEIQRTEQGDSAMYLCASSYQSETQYFGPGTRLLVL.